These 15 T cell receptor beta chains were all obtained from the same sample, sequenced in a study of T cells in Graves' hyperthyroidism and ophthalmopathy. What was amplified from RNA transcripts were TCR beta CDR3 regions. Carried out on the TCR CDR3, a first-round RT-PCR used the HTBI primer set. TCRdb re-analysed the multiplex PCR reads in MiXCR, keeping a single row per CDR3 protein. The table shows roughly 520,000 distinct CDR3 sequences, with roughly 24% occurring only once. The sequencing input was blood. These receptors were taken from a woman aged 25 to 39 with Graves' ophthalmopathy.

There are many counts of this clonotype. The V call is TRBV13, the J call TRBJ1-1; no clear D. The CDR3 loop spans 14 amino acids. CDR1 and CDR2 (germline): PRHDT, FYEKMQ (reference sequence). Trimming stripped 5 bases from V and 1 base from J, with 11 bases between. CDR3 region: CASSDKTWNTEAFF. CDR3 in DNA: TGTGCCAGCAGCGACAAGACCTGGAACACTGAAGCTTTCTTT.

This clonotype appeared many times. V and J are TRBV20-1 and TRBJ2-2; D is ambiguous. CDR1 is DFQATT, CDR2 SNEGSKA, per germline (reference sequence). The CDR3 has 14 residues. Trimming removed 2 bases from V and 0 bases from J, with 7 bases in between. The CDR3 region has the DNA TGCAGTGCTAGAAGCCTGGCGAACACCGGGGAGCTGTTTTTT. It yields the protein CSARSLANTGELFF.

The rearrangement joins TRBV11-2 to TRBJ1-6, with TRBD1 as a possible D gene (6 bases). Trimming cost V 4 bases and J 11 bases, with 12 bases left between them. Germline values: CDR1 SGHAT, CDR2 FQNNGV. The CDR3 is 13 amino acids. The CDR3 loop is CASSSGGATPLHF. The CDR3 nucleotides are TGTGCCAGCAGCTCGGGGGGGGCGACACCCCTCCACTTT.

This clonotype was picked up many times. CDR3 residues: CASRTTVDGYEQYF. CDR3 DNA sequence: TGTGCCAGCAGGACAACCGTCGACGGTTACGAGCAGTACTTC. The J gene is TRBJ2-7, the V gene TRBV27, with unresolved D. The germline gives CDR1 MNHEY, CDR2 SMNVEV (reference sequence). Deletions cut 6 bases from V and 4 bases from J, with 16 bases between. The CDR3 runs to 14 residues.

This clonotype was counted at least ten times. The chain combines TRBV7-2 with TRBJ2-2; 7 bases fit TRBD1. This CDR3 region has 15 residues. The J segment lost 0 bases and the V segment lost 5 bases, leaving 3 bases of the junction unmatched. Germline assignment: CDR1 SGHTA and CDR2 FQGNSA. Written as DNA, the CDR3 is TGTGCCAGCAGCACCGGGACAGCGAACACCGGGGAGCTGTTTTTT. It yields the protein CASSTGTANTGELFF.

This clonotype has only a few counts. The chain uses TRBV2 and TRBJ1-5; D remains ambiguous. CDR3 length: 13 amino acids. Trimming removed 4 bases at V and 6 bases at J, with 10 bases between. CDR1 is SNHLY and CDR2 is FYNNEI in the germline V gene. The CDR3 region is CASSGQIGQPQHF. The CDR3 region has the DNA TGTGCCAGCAGTGGGCAGATCGGTCAGCCCCAGCATTTT.

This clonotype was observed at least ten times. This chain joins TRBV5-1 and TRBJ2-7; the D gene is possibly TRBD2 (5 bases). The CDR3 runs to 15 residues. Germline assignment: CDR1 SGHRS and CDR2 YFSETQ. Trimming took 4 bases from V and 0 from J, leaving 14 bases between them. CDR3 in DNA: TGCGCCAGCAGCCCCGTCTCGGGGTCCTCCTACGAGCAGTACTTC. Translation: CASSPVSGSSYEQYF.

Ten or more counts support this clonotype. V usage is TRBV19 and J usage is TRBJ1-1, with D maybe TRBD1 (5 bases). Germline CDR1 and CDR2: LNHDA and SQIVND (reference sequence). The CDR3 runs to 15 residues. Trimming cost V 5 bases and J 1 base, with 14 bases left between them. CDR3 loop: CASSVNRISNTEAFF. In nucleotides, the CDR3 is TGTGCCAGTAGTGTAAACAGGATTTCGAACACTGAAGCTTTCTTT.

CDR3 protein: CASSLSPGVGELFF. CDR3 coding DNA: TGTGCCAGCAGTTTATCTCCAGGGGTCGGGGAGCTGTTTTTT. The chain employs TRBV27 and TRBJ2-2; D possibly corresponds to TRBD1 (6 bases). V dropped 0 bases and J dropped 7 bases, with 9 bases sitting between them. This CDR3 region has 14 residues. The germline V gene encodes CDR1 MNHEY and CDR2 SMNVEV (reference sequence).

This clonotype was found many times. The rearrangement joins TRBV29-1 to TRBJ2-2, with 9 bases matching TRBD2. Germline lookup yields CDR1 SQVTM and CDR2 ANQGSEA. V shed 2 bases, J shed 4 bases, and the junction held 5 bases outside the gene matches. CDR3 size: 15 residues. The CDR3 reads CSVEIAGAITGELFF. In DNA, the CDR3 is TGCAGCGTTGAAATAGCGGGGGCCATCACCGGGGAGCTGTTTTTT.

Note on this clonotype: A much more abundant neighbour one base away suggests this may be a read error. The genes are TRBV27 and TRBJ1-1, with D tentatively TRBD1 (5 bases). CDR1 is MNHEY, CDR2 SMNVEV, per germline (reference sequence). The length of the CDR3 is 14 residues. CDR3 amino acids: CASGLTRGSTEAFF. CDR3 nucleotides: TGTGCCAGCGGTTTAACGCGGGGCTCCACTGAAGCTTTCTTT.

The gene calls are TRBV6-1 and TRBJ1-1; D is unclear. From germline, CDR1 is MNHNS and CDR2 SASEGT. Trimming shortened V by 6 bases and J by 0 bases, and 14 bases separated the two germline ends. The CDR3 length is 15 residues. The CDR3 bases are TGTGCCAGCAGCCCTACCTCCGCCTTGAACACTGAAGCTTTCTTT. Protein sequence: CASSPTSALNTEAFF.

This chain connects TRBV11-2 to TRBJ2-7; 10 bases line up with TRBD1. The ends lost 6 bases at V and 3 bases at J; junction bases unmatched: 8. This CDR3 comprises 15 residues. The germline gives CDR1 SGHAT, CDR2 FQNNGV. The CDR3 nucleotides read TGTGCCAGCAGGGGGATACGGACAGGGGGCTACGAGCAGTACTTC. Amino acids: CASRGIRTGGYEQYF.

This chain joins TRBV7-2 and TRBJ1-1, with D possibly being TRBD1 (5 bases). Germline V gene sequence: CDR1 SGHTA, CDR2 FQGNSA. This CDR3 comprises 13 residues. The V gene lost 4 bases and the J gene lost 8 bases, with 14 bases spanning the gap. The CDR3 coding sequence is TGTGCCAGCAGCTGGAGACAGAATCTGGAAGCTTTCTTT. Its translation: CASSWRQNLEAFF.

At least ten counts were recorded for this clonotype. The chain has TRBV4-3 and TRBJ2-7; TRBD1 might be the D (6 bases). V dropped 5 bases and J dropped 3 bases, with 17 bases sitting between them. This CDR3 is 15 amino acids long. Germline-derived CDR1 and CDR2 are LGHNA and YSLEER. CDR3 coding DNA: TGCGCCAGCAGCGTTGTCTTGGGGGCGGGCTACGAGCAGTACTTC. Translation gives CASSVVLGAGYEQYF.